The subject of this entry is one T cell receptor (beta chain). Its antigen is unidentified. Before sequencing, viral peptide pools were used by the ViraFEST assay to expand antigen-specific CD4+ T cells. When ten to eleven days of culture had elapsed, CD4+ T cells were isolated. Either the mRNA-1273 or the BNT162b2 vaccine was given to participants as two doses. Sequencing was performed with immunoSEQ multiplex PCR; in TCRdb, only in-frame clones are kept and a portion is missing. The repertoire has tens of thousands of clones, nearly 75% of them found once; the top ten carry less than 15%. These data belong to a study of vaccination effects on CD4 cells after COVID-19. This clonotype was obtained from a human donor who received a COVID-19 vaccine. The sample consisted of CD4+ T cells from PBMCs cultured with HCoV-OC43 spike peptides, taken after COVID-19 vaccination. Documented subset: HCoV-OC43 spike overlapping peptide pool stimulation.

The CDR3 reads CASSQTGAKNIQYF. The CDR3 nucleotides read TGTGCCAGCAGCCAGACAGGGGCCAAAAACATTCAGTACTTC. This chain connects TRBV6-5 to TRBJ2-4; 7 bases line up with TRBD1. The CDR3 covers 14 residues. J lost 1 base, V lost 6 bases, and 3 bases had no gene match. CDR1 MNHEY and CDR2 SVGAGI come from the germline V gene.